What follows is one T cell receptor (beta chain) and its context. Its antigen is unidentified. The data were taken from a study of shared clonotypes between healthy human individuals. The overall study: A donor's plate count was three for CD4 naive and three for CD4 memory; CD8 naive had two and CD8 memory one.

Splitting of each subset's genomic DNA was done evenly across several immunoSEQ plates. Sequencing used immunoSEQ multiplex PCR; TCRdb keeps in-frame clones, though not all of them. The sample records about 1 million clones, approximately 72% being singletons. Germline CDR1 and CDR2: LNHDA and SQIVND (reference sequence). The CDR3 is 14 residues long. V lost 6 bases and J 0 bases, leaving 9 bases between the germline ends. Study-level findings and limits: Naive subsets tended to show greater estimated richness than memory subsets.

This TCR was recovered from a man aged 18 to 29 in good health. Source material: memory CD4+ T cells sorted from blood. Subset reported: CD45RA-negative fraction. This chain links TRBV19 with TRBJ1-3, with no clear D. The CDR3 here is CASRRPGSGNTIYF. In DNA, the CDR3 is TGTGCCAGTAGGCGACCTGGCTCTGGAAACACCATATATTTT.